Following are 13 T cell receptor beta chains from one sample sequenced in a study of OX40 agonist ivuxolimab in advanced cancers. TCRdb keeps only in-frame clones here, not all; method: immunoSEQ multiplex PCR. The data contain about 70,000 clones, just over 85% of them seen just once; the ten biggest clones take up approximately 2.6%. Sequences were derived from CD4+ or CD8+ T cells sorted from blood, sampled in a trial of the OX40 agonist ivuxolimab. The receptors here all came from an adult with an advanced solid tumor such as melanoma, head and neck, liver or kidney cancer.

This clone was counted only a few times. The J gene is TRBJ1-4, the V gene TRBV2; D is ambiguous. Germline V gene lookup returns CDR1 SNHLY and CDR2 FYNNEI. V lost 2 bases and J 0 bases, leaving 10 bases between the germline ends. The CDR3 totals 16 residues. The DNA for the CDR3 is TGTGCCAGCAGTGAAATAGACCTATCAACTAATGAAAAACTGTTTTTT. Translating it yields CASSEIDLSTNEKLFF.

The count of this clone is one. The rearrangement uses TRBV5-1 and TRBJ2-1, with 9 bases aligning to TRBD2. The CDR3 spans 15 residues. Per germline, CDR1 SGHRS and CDR2 YFSETQ. V shed 4 bases and J 2 bases; nucleotides not matched to a gene: 4. CDR3: CASSVSGSAYNEQFF. In DNA form, the CDR3 reads TGCGCCAGCAGCGTTAGCGGGAGTGCCTACAATGAGCAGTTCTTC. The variable domain in full, with the rest retrieved from reference TRBV5-1 and TRBJ2-1, is KAGVTQTPRYLIKTRGQQVTLSCSPISGHRSVSWYQQTPGQGLQFLFEYFSETQRNKGNFPGRFSGRQFSNSRSEMNVSTLELGDSALYLCASSVSGSAYNEQFFGPGTRLTVL.

The chain employs TRBV29-1 and TRBJ1-6; 9 bases match TRBD1. The CDR3 extends over 13 amino acids. The V segment lost 7 bases and the J segment 6 bases; nucleotides outside the gene matches: 4. The germline V gene encodes CDR1 SQVTM and CDR2 ANQGSEA. The CDR3, as DNA: TGCAGCGCCCTGACAGGGGGTAATTCACCCCTCCACTTT. Its translation is CSALTGGNSPLHF.

The rearrangement joins TRBV5-1 to TRBJ2-5, with 9 bases that match TRBD2. CDR1 is SGHRS and CDR2 is YFSETQ in the germline V gene. CDR3 length equals 14 residues. The trim removed 7 bases at V and 5 bases at J, leaving 9 bases unmatched. The CDR3, as DNA: TGCGCCAGCCGTCTGGCGGGAGGGCCCGAGACCCAGTACTTC. It specifies CASRLAGGPETQYF.

V is TRBV4-1 and J is TRBJ1-6; 9 nucleotides match TRBD1. In germline, CDR1 is MGHRA, CDR2 YSYEKL. CDR3 length equals 15 residues. Trimming took 4 bases from V and 9 from J; bases not matched to a gene: 7. CDR3 bases: TGCGCCAGCAGCCTCCGGGACAGGGACGGTTCACCCCTCCACTTT. It translates to CASSLRDRDGSPLHF.

The chain joins TRBV14 to TRBJ1-6; a weak D match, TRBD1 (5 bases). The CDR3 contains 15 residues. Trimming left V 6 bases short and J 13 bases short, with 22 bases between. CDR1 and CDR2 from the germline V gene are SGHDN and FVKESK. As DNA, the CDR3 is TGTGCCAGCAGACGAACAGACAGTCCAACCTCGCCCCTCCACTTT. This gives the protein CASRRTDSPTSPLHF. Supplemented by reference TRBV14 and TRBJ1-6, the full variable domain reads EAGVTQFPSHSVIEKGQTVTLRCDPISGHDNLYWYRRVMGKEIKFLLHFVKESKQDESGMPNNRFLAERTGGTYSTLKVQPAELEDSGVYFCASRRTDSPTSPLHFGNGTRLTVT.

The rearrangement joins TRBV7-3 to TRBJ2-1, with TRBD1 identical over 11 bases. Germline V lookup: CDR1 SGHTA, CDR2 FQGTGA. V lost 2 bases to trimming and J lost 7 bases; unmatched junction nucleotides: 4. The length of the CDR3 is 15 residues. CDR3 sequence reads: CASSLVDRGLNEQFF. The CDR3 bases are TGTGCCAGCAGCTTAGTGGACAGGGGGCTTAATGAGCAGTTCTTC.

In the case of this clone: The same CDR3 is also encoded by other DNA sequences in this sample. The chain links TRBV6-1 to TRBJ1-3; no clear D. Germline V lookup: CDR1 MNHNS, CDR2 SASEGT. CDR3 length: 15 amino acids. With 2 bases removed from V and 0 bases from J, the gap between germline ends came to 8 bases. The CDR3, as DNA: TGTGCCAGCAGTGAAACGGGGTTCTCTGGAAACACCATATATTTT. Amino acids: CASSETGFSGNTIYF.

V usage is TRBV10-2 and J usage is TRBJ1-1; D possibly corresponds to TRBD1 (6 bases). The germline V gene has CDR1 WSHSY and CDR2 SAAADI. The V end was cut by 1 base, the J end by 5 bases, with 20 bases between. This CDR3 has 17 amino acids. The DNA for the CDR3 is TGCGCCAGCAGTGAGTACGACCAGGGGTCGGAGGGTACTGAAGCTTTCTTT. Protein: CASSEYDQGSEGTEAFF.

The chain carries TRBV19 and TRBJ1-5, with no clear D. This CDR3 is built from 15 residues. Trimming stripped 1 base from V and 0 bases from J, with 7 bases between. CDR1 and CDR2 from the germline V gene are LNHDA and SQIVND (reference sequence). The CDR3 is CASSIAGYSNQPQHF. The CDR3 nucleotides are TGTGCCAGTAGTATAGCCGGATATAGCAATCAGCCCCAGCATTTT.

The V gene is TRBV28, the J gene TRBJ2-1; TRBD2 agrees at 9 bases. This CDR3 is built from 15 residues. CDR1 is MDHEN and CDR2 is SYDVKM in the germline V gene. After removal of 3 bases from V and 6 bases from J, the junction contained 6 bases not matched to a gene. CDR3 sequence: CASSLASGNVNEQFF. DNA of the CDR3: TGTGCCAGCAGTTTGGCTAGCGGGAACGTCAATGAGCAGTTCTTC. Full variable domain (missing parts from reference TRBV28 and TRBJ2-1): DVKVTQSSRYLVKRTGEKVFLECVQDMDHENMFWYRQDPGLGLRLIYFSYDVKMKEKGDIPEGYSVSREKKERFSLILESASTNQTSMYLCASSLASGNVNEQFFGPGTRLTVL.

This rearrangement joins TRBV7-9 to TRBJ2-1; 10 bases fit TRBD2. There are 16 residues in the CDR3. The V gene's germline CDR1 is SEHNR and CDR2 FQNEAQ (reference sequence). The V segment lost 2 bases and the J segment 7 bases; nucleotides outside the gene matches: 8. CDR3 residues: CASSLLLAGSRNEQFF. CDR3 nucleotide sequence: TGTGCCAGCAGCTTATTACTAGCGGGGTCTAGGAATGAGCAGTTCTTC.

V gene TRBV5-4 combines with J gene TRBJ2-5, with 9 bases matching TRBD2. From germline, CDR1 is SGHNT and CDR2 YYREEE (reference sequence). The CDR3 runs to 15 residues. J lost 5 bases, V lost 4 bases, and 9 bases had no gene match. The CDR3 DNA is TGTGCCAGCAGCCCCCCCTCGAGCGGGAGGGAGACCCAGTACTTC. Encoded protein: CASSPPSSGRETQYF.